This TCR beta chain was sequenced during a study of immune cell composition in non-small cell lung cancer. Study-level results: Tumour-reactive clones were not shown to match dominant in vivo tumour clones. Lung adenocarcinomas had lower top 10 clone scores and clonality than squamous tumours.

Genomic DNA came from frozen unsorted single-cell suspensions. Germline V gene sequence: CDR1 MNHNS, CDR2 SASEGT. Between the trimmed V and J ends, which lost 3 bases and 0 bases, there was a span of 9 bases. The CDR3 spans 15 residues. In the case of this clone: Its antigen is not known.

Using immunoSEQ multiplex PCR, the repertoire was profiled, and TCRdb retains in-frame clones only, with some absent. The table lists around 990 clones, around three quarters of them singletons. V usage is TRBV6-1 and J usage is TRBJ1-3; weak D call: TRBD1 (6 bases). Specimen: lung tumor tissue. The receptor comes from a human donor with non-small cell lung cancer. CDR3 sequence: CASSDRDISGNTIYF. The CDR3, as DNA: TGTGCCAGCAGTGATAGGGACATCTCTGGAAACACCATATATTTT.